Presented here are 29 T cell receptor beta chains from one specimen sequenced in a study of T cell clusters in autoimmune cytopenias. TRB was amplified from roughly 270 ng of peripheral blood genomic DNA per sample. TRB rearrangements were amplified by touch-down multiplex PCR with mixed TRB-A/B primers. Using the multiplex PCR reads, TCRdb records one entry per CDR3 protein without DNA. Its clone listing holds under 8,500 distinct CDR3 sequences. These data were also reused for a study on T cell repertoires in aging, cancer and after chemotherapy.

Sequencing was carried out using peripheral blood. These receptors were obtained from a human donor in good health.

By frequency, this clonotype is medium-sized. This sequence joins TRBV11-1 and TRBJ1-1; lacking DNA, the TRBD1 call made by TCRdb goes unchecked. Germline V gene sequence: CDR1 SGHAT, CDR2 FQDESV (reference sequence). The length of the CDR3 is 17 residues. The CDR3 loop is CASSLEPGQGGNTEAFF.

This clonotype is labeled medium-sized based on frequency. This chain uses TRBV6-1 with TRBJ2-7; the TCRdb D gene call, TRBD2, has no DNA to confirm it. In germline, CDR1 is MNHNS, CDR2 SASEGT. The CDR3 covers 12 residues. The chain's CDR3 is CATRDSYDEQYF.

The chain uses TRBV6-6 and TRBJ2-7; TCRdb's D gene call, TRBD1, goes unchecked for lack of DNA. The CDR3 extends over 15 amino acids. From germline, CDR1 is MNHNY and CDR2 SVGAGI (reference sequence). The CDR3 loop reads CASSYPDRGGYEQYF.

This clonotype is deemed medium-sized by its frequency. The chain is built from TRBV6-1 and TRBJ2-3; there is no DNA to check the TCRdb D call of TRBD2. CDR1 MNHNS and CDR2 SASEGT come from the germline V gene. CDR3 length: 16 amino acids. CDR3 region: CASSVGAGRSTDTQYF.

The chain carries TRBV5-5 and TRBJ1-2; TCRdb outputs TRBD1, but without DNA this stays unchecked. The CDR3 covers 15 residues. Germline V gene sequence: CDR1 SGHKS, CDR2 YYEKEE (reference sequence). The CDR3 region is CASSLGIGQGYGYTF.

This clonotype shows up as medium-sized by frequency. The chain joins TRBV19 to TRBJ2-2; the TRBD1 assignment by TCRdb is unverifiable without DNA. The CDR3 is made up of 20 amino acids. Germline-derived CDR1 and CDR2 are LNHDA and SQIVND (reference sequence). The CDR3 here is CASSMGRLGGGRPGTGELFF. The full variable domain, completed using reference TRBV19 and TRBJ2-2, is DGGITQSPKYLFRKEGQNVTLSCEQNLNHDAMYWYRQDPGQGLRLIYYSQIVNDFQKGDIAEGYSVSREKKESFPLTVTSAQKNPTAFYLCASSMGRLGGGRPGTGELFFGEGSRLTVL.

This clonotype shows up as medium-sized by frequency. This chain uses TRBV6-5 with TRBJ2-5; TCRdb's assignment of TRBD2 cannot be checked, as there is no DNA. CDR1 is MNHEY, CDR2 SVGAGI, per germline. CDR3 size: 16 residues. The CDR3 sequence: CASTPRTSGGDETQYF.

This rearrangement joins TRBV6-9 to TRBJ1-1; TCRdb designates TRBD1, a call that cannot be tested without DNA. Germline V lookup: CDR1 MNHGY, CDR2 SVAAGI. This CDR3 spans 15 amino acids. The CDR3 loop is CASSWTGKLHTEAFF.

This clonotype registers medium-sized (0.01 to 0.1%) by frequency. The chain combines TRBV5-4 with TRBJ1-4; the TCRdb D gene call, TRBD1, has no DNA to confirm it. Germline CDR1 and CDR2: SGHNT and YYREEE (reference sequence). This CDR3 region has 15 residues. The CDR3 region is CASSPGDRGREKLFF.

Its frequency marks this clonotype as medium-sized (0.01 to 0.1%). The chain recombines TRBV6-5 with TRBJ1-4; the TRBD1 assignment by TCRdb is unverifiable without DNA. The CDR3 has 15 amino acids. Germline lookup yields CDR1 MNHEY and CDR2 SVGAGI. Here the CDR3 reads CASSPGQVANEKLFF.

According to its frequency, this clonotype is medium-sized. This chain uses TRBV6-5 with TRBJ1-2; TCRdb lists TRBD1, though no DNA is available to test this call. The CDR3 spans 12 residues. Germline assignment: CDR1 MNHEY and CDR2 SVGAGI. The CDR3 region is CASSHGGDGYTF.

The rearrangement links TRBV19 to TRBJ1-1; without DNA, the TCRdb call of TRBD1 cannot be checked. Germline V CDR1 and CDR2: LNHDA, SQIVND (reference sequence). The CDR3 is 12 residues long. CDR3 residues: CASSTGNTEAFF.

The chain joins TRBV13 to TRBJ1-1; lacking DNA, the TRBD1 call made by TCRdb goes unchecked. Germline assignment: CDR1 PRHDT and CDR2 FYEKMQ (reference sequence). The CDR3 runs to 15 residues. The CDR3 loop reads CASSLPRGQNTEAFF.

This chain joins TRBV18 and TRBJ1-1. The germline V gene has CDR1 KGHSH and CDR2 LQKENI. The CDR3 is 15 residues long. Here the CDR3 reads CASSPPGGRHTEAFF.

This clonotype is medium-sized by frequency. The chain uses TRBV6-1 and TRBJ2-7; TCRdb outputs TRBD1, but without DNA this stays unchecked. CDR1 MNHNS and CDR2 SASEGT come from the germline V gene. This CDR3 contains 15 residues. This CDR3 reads CASPPDRGTSYEQYF.

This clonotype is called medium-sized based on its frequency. CDR3 sequence reads: CASSAGGTDTQYF. The V and J genes are TRBV6-4 and TRBJ2-3; TCRdb's D call, TRBD1, is unchecked because there is no DNA. The CDR3 has 13 residues. CDR1 and CDR2 (germline): MRHNA, SNTAGT.

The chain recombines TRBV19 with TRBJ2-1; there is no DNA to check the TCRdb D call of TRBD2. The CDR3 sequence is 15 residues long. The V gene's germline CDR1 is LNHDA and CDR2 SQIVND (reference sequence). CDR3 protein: CASSPLAGPDNEQFF.

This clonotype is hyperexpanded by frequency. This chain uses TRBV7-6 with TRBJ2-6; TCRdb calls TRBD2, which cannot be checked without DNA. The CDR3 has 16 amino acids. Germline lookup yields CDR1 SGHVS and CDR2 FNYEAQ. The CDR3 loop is CASSLEGGSGANVLTF.

The CDR3: CASSYTHRELFF. The chain employs TRBV6-6 and TRBJ2-2. This CDR3 has 12 residues. From germline, CDR1 is MNHNY and CDR2 SVGAGI (reference sequence).

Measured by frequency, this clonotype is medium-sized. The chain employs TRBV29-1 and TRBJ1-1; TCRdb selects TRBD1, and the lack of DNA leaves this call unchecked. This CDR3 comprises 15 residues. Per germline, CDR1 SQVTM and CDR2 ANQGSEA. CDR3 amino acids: CSVDIAAGGRTEAFF.

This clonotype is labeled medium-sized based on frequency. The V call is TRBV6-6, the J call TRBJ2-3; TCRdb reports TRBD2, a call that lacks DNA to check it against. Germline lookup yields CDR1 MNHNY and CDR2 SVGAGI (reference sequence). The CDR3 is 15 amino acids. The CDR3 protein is CASSYHSGGTDTQYF.

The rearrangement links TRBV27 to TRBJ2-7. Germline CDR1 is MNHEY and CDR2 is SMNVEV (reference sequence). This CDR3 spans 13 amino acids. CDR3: CASSLSGSYEQYF.

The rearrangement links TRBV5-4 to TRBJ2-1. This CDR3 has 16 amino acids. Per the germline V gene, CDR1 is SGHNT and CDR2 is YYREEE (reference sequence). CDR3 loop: CASSLATGSTYNEQFF.

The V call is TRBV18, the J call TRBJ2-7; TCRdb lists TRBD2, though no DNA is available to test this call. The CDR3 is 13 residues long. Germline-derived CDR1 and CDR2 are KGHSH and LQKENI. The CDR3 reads CASSPSRRDEQYF.

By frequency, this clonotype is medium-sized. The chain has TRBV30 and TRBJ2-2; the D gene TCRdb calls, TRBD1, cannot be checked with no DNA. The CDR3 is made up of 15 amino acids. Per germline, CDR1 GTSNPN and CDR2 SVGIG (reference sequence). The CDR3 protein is CAWSVQGRDTGELFF. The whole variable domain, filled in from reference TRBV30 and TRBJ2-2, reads SQTIHQWPATLVQPVGSPLSLECTVEGTSNPNLYWYRQAAGRGLQLLFYSVGIGQISSEVPQNLSASRPQDRQFILSSKKLLLSDSGFYLCAWSVQGRDTGELFFGEGSRLTVL.

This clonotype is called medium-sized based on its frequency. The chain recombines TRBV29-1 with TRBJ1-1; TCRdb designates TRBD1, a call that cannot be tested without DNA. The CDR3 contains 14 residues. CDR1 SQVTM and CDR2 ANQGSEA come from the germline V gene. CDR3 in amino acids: CSVKRGQMNTEAFF.

The CDR3 is CASSYPGRRGNQPQHF. The chain joins TRBV6-2 or TRBV6-3 to TRBJ1-5; TCRdb returns TRBD1, unconfirmable since there is no DNA. CDR3 length: 16 residues. Germline CDR1 and CDR2: MNHEY and SVGEGT.

The chain's CDR3 is CASSPGTAYNEQFF. This chain joins TRBV6-6 and TRBJ2-1; checking the TCRdb D call of TRBD1 is not possible without DNA. This CDR3 spans 14 amino acids. CDR1 is MNHNY and CDR2 is SVGAGI in the germline V gene (reference sequence).

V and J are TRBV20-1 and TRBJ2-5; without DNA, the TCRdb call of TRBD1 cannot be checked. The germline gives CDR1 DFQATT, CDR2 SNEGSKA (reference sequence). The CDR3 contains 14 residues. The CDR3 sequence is CSARGTGDQETQYF.